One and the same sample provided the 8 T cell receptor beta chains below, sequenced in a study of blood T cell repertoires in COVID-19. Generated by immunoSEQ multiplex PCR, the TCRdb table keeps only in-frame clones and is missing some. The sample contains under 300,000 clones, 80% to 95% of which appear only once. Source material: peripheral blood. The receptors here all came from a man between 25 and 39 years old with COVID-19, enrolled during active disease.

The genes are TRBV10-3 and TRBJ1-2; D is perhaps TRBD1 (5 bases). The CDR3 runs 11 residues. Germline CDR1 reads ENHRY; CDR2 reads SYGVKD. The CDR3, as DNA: TGTGCAACGACAGAGAACTATGGCTACACCTTC. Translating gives CATTENYGYTF.

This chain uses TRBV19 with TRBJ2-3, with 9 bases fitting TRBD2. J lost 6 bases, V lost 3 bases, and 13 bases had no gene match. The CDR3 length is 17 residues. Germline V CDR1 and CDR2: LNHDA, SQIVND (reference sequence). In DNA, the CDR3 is TGTGCCAGTAGTATTGAACCCATAGCGGGGGCCCTGGATACGCAGTATTTT. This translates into CASSIEPIAGALDTQYF.

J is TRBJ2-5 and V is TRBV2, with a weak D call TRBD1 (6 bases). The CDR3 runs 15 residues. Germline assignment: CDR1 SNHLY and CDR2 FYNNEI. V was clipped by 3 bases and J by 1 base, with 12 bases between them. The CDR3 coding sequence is TGTGCCAGCAGTGAGACAGGTATACCCCAAGAGACCCAGTACTTC. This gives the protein CASSETGIPQETQYF.

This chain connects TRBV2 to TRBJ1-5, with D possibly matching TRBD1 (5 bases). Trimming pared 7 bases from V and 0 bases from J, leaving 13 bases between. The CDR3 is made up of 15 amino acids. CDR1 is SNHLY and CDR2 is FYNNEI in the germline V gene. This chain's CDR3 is CASTGKTGSNQPQHF. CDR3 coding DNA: TGTGCCAGCACAGGGAAGACCGGTAGCAATCAGCCCCAGCATTTT.

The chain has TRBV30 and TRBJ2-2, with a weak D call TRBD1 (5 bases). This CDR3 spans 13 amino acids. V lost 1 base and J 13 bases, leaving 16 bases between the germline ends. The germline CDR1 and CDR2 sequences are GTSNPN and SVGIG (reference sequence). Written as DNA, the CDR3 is TGTGCCTGGAGTGGGACACAGCACCAAGGGCTGTTTTTT. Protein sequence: CAWSGTQHQGLFF.

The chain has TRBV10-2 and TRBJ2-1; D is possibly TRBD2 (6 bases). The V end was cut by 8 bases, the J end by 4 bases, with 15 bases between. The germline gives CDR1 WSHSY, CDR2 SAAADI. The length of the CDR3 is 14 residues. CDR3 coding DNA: TGCGCCAGCGGGTGGAGGGAACTGTACAATGAGCAGTTCTTC. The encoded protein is CASGWRELYNEQFF.

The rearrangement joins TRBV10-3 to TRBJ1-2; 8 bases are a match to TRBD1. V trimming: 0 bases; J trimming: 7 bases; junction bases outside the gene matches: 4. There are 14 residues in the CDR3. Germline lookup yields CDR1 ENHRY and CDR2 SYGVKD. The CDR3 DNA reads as TGTGCCATCAGTGAGTCGTGGACAGGGCTTGGCTACACCTTC. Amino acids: CAISESWTGLGYTF.

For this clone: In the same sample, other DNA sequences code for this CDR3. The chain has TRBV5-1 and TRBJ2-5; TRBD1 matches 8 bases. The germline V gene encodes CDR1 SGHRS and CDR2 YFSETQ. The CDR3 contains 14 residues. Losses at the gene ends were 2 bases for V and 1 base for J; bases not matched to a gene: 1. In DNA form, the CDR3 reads TGCGCCAGCAGCTTCGGACAGGGCCAAGAGACCCAGTACTTC. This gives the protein CASSFGQGQETQYF.